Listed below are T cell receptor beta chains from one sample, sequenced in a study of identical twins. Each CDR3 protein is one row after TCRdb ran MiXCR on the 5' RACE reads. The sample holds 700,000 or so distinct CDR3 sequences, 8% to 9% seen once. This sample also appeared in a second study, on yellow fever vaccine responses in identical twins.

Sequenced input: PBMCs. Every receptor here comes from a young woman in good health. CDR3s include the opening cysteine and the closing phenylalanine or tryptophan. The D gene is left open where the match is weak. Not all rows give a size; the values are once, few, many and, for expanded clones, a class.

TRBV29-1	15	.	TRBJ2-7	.	CSVEDPQGRTYEQYF	TGCAGCGTTGAAGATCCCCAGGGCCGAACCTACGAGCAGTACTTC
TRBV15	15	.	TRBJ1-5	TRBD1	CATSRLDRGNQPQHF	TGTGCCACCAGCAGACTTGACAGGGGCAATCAGCCCCAGCATTTT
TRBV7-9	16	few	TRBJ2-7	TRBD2	CASSLGGGLADYEQYF	TGTGCCAGCAGCCTCGGAGGCGGACTAGCAGACTACGAGCAGTACTTC
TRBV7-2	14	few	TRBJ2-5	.	CASSFRGPEETQYF	TGTGCCAGCAGCTTTCGAGGGCCGGAAGAGACCCAGTACTTC
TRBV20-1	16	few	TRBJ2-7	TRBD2	CSARDRTSGLPYEQYF	TGCAGTGCTAGAGACAGAACTAGCGGCCTGCCCTACGAGCAGTACTTC
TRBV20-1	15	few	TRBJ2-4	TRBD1	CSAQQGSLAKNIQYF	TGCAGTGCGCAACAGGGGTCTCTAGCCAAAAACATTCAGTACTTC
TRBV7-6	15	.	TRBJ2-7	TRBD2	CASSSKLAGDFEQYF	TGTGCCAGCAGCTCAAAACTAGCGGGAGACTTCGAGCAGTACTTC
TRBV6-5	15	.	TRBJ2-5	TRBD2	CASSYGAGGWETQYF	TGTGCCAGCAGTTATGGGGCGGGGGGTTGGGAGACCCAGTACTTC
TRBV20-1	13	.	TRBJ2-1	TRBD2	CSARDPTSGIWLF	TGCAGTGCTAGAGACCCGACTAGCGGGATATGGCTCTTC
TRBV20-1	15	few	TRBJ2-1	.	CSPESSTSLGAEQFF	TGCAGTCCCGAATCCAGTACAAGTCTAGGCGCTGAGCAGTTCTTC
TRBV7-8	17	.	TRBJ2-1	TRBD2	CASSLVEGLAGGGEQFF	TGTGCCAGCAGCTTAGTGGAAGGACTAGCGGGGGGCGGTGAGCAGTTCTTC
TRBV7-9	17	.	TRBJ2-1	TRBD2	CASSLWFGASGDNEQFF	TGTGCCAGCAGCTTATGGTTTGGGGCTAGCGGGGACAATGAGCAGTTCTTC
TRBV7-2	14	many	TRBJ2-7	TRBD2	CASSLAAGGSEQYF	TGTGCCAGCAGCTTAGCGGCGGGGGGGAGCGAGCAGTACTTC
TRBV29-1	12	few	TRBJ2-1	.	CSVEDLNNEQFF	TGCAGCGTTGAAGATCTAAACAATGAGCAGTTCTTC
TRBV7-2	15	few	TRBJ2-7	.	CASSLVGQTAYEQYF	TGTGCCAGCAGCTTAGTAGGACAGACCGCCTACGAGCAGTACTTC
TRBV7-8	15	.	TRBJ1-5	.	CASSLGGSSNQPQHF	TGTGCCAGCAGCTTAGGTGGCAGCTCTAATCAGCCCCAGCATTTT
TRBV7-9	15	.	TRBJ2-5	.	CASSPPGSLGETQYF	TGTGCCAGCAGCCCGCCCGGGTCTTTAGGGGAGACCCAGTACTTC
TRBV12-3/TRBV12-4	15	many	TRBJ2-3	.	CASSLGDVGTDTQYF	TGTGCCAGCAGTTTGGGGGACGTGGGAACAGATACGCAGTATTTT
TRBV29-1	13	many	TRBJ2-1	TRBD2	CSVREGGSGDELF	TGCAGCGTTCGGGAGGGGGGTAGCGGGGACGAGCTCTTC
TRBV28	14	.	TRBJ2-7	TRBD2	CASKGGSDPSEQYF	TGTGCCAGCAAGGGCGGGAGCGACCCCTCCGAGCAGTACTTC
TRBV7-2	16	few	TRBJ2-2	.	CASSLSVGSGTGELFF	TGTGCCAGCAGCCTAAGTGTGGGAAGCGGTACCGGGGAGCTGTTTTTT
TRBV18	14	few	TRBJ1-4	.	CASSPPQVSEKLFF	TGTGCCAGCTCACCACCGCAGGTTTCGGAAAAACTGTTTTTT
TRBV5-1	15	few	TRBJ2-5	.	CASSLTLGSQETQYF	TGCGCCAGCAGCTTAACTCTCGGCAGCCAAGAGACCCAGTACTTC
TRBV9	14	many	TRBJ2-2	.	CASTTSYGNGELFF	TGTGCCAGCACAACTAGCTATGGGAACGGGGAGCTGTTTTTT
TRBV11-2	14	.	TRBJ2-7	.	CASSLAAGPYEQYF	TGTGCCAGCAGCTTAGCGGCCGGACCATACGAGCAGTACTTC
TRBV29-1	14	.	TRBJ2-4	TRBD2	CSVARTSGQNIQYF	TGCAGCGTTGCCCGGACTAGCGGCCAAAACATTCAGTACTTC
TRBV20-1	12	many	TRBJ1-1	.	CSARDGDTEAFF	TGCAGTGCTAGAGATGGGGACACTGAAGCTTTCTTT
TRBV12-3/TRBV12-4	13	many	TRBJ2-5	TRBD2	CASSFGGGETQYF	TGTGCCAGCAGTTTTGGCGGGGGAGAGACCCAGTACTTC
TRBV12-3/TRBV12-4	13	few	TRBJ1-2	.	CASSFLANYGYTF	TGTGCCAGCAGTTTTTTAGCTAACTATGGCTACACCTTC
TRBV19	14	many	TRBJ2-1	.	CASSIEASYNEQFF	TGTGCCAGTAGTATAGAGGCCTCCTACAATGAGCAGTTCTTC
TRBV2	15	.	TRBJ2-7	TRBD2	CATSRSGGSGYEQYF	TGTGCCACTTCTAGATCTGGCGGGAGTGGATACGAGCAGTACTTC
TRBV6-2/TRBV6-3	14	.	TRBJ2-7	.	CASVSGTGPVEQYF	TGTGCCAGCGTGAGCGGGACAGGACCAGTGGAGCAGTACTTC
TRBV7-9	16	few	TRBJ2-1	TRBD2	CASSSTQRGAYNEQFF	TGTGCCAGCAGCTCAACCCAGCGGGGAGCATACAATGAGCAGTTCTTC
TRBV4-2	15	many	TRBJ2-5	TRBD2	CASSGRDGAQETQYF	TGTGCCAGCAGCGGGAGGGACGGAGCTCAAGAGACCCAGTACTTC
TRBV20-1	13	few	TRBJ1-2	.	CSARGRKDGVDTF	TGCAGTGCTAGAGGTCGGAAAGACGGCGTCGACACCTTC
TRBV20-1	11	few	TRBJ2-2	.	CSVRGPGELFF	TGCAGTGTACGGGGCCCCGGGGAGCTGTTTTTT
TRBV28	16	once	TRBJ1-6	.	CASSLSRTFGNSPLHF	TGTGCCAGCAGTTTATCCAGGACTTTCGGGAATTCACCCCTCCACTTT
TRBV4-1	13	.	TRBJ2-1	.	CASSQVGPGEQFF	TGCGCCAGCAGCCAAGTCGGGCCGGGTGAGCAGTTCTTC
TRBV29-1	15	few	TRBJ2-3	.	CSVEDSNSSTDTQYF	TGCAGCGTTGAAGACAGCAATAGTAGCACAGATACGCAGTATTTT
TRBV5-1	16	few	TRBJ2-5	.	CASSLSLAGFQETQYF	TGCGCCAGCAGCTTATCTCTGGCGGGATTCCAAGAGACCCAGTACTTC
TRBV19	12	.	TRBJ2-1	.	CASSIGVNEQFF	TGTGCCAGTAGTATAGGAGTGAATGAGCAGTTCTTC
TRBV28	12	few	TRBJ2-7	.	CASSSVLYEQYF	TGTGCCAGCAGCTCCGTGCTCTACGAGCAGTACTTC
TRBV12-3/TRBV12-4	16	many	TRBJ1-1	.	CASSTSTGGNGNEAFF	TGTGCCAGCAGTACCTCCACGGGCGGGAATGGTAATGAAGCTTTCTTT
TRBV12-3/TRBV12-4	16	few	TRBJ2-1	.	CASRFGPVRGANEQFF	TGTGCCAGCCGTTTCGGTCCGGTCAGGGGGGCCAATGAGCAGTTCTTC
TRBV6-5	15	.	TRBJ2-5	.	CASSYSSLERETQYF	TGTGCCAGCAGTTACTCCAGCTTGGAACGAGAGACCCAGTACTTC
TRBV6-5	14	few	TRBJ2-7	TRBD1	CASSYSTGGNEQYF	TGTGCCAGCAGTTACTCGACAGGGGGTAACGAGCAGTACTTC
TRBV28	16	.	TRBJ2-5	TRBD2	CASSLKSFSGRETQYF	TGTGCCAGCAGTTTAAAGTCCTTTAGCGGGAGAGAGACCCAGTACTTC
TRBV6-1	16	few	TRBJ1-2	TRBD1	CASRPTTGGNWNGYTF	TGTGCCAGCAGACCAACGACAGGGGGAAATTGGAATGGCTACACCTTC
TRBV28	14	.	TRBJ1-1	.	CASSSLGAGTEAFF	TGTGCCAGCAGTTCCCTGGGGGCCGGCACTGAAGCTTTCTTT
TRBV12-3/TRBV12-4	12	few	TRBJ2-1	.	CASSLIGTEQFF	TGTGCCAGCAGTTTGATCGGGACAGAGCAGTTCTTC
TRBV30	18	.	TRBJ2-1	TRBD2	CAWKGGTSGRTSYNEQFF	TGTGCCTGGAAAGGGGGGACTAGCGGGAGGACGTCCTACAATGAGCAGTTCTTC
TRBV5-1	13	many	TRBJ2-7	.	CASSLADGYEQYF	TGCGCCAGCAGCTTGGCTGACGGCTACGAGCAGTACTTC
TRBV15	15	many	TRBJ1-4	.	CATSTRTSTNEKLFF	TGTGCCACCAGCACCCGGACATCAACTAATGAAAAACTGTTTTTT
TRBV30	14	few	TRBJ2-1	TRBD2	CAQTGGAPGGEQFF	TGTGCCCAGACCGGGGGGGCCCCTGGAGGTGAGCAGTTCTTC
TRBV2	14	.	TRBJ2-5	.	CASRDRTYQETQYF	TGTGCCAGCAGAGACCGGACCTACCAAGAGACCCAGTACTTC
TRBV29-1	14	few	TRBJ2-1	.	CSVEKWQGGDEQFF	TGCAGCGTTGAAAAGTGGCAGGGTGGCGATGAGCAGTTCTTC
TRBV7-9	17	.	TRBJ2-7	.	CASSSNRGQKVIHEQYF	TGTGCCAGCAGCTCCAATCGGGGGCAGAAAGTGATCCACGAGCAGTACTTC
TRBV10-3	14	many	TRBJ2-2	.	CAISVGADTGELFF	TGTGCCATCAGCGTGGGGGCGGACACCGGGGAGCTGTTTTTT
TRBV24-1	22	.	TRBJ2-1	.	CATSESRVRGNIPRPQYDEQFF	TGTGCCACCAGTGAATCCAGGGTGCGAGGTAATATTCCCCGGCCCCAATACGATGAGCAGTTCTTC
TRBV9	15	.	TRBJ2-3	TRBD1	CASSFSTGVTDTQYF	TGTGCCAGCAGCTTTTCGACAGGGGTGACAGATACGCAGTATTTT